One and the same sample provided the 2 T cell receptor beta chains below, sequenced in a study of siplizumab effects on memory and regulatory T cells. Data came from immunoSEQ multiplex PCR; TCRdb stores just in-frame clones and leaves some out. The sample lists 100,000 or so clones, 90% to 95% occurring once. Sequenced material: Tregs sorted from blood. Every receptor here comes from a human donor in good health.

The chain combines TRBV5-1 with TRBJ1-1; 7 bases agree with TRBD1. The CDR3 consists of 15 residues. After removal of 4 bases from V and 4 bases from J, the junction contained 10 bases not matched to a gene. CDR1 and CDR2 from the germline V gene are SGHRS and YFSETQ. CDR3 sequence (DNA): TGCGCCAGCAGCCCGGACAGGAGCCCAGGCACTGAAGCTTTCTTT. Translating it yields CASSPDRSPGTEAFF.

The chain employs TRBV5-1 and TRBJ2-1, with TRBD1 matching 9 bases. The V gene end was trimmed by 5 bases and the J gene end by 5 bases; junction bases not matched to a gene: 8. Germline CDR1 reads SGHRS; CDR2 reads YFSETQ. This CDR3 has 15 amino acids. The CDR3 spells CASRKGQGRNNEQFF. Written as DNA, the CDR3 is TGCGCCAGCAGGAAGGGACAGGGAAGGAACAATGAGCAGTTCTTC.